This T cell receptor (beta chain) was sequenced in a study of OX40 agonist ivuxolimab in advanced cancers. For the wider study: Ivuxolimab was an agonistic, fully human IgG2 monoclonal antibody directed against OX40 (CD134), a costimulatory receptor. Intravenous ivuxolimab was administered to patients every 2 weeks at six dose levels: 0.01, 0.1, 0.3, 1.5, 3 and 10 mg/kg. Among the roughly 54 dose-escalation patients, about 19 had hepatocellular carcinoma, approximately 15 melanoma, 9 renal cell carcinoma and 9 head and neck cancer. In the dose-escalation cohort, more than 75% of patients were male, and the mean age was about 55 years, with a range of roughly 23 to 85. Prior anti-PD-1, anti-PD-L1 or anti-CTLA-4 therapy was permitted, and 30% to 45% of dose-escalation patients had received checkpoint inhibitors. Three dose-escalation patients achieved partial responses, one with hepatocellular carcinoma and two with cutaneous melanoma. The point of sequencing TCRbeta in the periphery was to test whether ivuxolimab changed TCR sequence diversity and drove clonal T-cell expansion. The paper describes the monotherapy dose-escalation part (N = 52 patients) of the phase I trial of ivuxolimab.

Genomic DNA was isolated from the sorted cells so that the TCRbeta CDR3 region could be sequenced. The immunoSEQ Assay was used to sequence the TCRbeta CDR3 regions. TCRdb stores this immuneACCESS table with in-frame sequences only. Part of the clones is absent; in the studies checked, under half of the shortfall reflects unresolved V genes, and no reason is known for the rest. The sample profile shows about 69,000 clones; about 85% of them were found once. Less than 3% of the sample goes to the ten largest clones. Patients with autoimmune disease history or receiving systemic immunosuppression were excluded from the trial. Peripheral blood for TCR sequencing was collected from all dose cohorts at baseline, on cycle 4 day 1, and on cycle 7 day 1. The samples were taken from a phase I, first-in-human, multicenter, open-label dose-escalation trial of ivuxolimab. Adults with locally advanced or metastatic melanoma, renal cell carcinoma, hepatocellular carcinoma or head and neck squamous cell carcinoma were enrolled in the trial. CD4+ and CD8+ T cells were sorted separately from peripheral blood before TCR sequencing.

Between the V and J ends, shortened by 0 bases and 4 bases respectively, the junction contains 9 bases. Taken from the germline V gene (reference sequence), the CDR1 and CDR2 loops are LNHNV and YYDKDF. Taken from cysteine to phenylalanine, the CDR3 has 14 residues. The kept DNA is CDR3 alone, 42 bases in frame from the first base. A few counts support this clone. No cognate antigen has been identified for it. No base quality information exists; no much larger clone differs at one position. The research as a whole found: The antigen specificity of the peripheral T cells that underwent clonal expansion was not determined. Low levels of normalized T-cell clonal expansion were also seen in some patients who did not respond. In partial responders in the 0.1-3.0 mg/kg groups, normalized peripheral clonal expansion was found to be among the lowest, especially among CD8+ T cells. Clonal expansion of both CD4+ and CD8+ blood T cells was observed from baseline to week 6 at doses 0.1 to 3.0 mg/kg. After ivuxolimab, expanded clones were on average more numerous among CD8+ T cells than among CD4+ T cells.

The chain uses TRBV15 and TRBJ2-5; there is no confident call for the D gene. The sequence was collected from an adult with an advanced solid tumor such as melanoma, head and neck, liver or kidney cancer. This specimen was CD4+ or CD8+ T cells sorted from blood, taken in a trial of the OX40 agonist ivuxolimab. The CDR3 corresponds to CATSRDQWGETQYF. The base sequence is TGTGCCACCAGCAGAGACCAATGGGGAGAGACCCAGTACTTC.